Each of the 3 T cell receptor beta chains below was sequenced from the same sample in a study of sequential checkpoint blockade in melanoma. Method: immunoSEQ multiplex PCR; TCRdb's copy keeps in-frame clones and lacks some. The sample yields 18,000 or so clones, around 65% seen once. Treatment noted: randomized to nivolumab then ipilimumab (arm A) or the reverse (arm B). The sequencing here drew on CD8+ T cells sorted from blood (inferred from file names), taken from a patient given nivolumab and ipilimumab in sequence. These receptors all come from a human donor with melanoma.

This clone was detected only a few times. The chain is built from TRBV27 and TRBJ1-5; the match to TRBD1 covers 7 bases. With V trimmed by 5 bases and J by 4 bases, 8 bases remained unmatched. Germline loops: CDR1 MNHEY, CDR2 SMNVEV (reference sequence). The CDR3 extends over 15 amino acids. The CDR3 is CASSPLGQANQPQHF. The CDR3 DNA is TGTGCCAGCAGTCCCCTCGGACAGGCGAATCAGCCCCAGCATTTT.

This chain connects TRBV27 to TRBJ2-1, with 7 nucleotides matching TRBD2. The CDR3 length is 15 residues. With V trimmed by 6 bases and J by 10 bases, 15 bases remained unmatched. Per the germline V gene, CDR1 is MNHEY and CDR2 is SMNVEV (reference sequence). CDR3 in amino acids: CASRSGGRSLGEQFF. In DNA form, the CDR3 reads TGTGCCAGCAGAAGTGGCGGGAGAAGTCTAGGGGAGCAGTTCTTC.

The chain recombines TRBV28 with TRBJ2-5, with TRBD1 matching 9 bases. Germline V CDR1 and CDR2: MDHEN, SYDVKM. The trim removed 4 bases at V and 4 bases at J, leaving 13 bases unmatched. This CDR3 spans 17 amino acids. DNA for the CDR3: TGTGCCAGCAGTTCGCCCTACCTGGGACAGGGTGGAGAGACCCAGTACTTC. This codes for CASSSPYLGQGGETQYF.